This TCR beta chain was identified in a study of blood T cell repertoires in COVID-19. Study-level information: Samples taken during acute and convalescent COVID-19 were collected in the United States, Italy and Spain. PBMCs, B-cell-depleted T cells, or T cells were the source of the cDNA or gDNA that made up the material.

Per the authors' pipeline: Researchers report that nucleated cell counts were estimated from reference gene primer amplification. Method: immunoSEQ multiplex PCR; TCRdb's copy keeps in-frame clones and lacks some. V and J calls and clone size follow that table, whereas D and trimming were derived from the DNA. The data contain about 80,000 clones, approximately 76% of them singletons. Germline lookup yields CDR1 MNHEY and CDR2 SVGAGI. The CDR3 extends over 14 amino acids. V lost 2 bases, J lost 6 bases, and 14 bases lay in between. The TCR originated in a man between 65 and 85 years old with active or convalescent COVID-19. The chain joins TRBV6-5 to TRBJ2-7; D is unresolved. What was sequenced was peripheral blood. In DNA, the CDR3 is TGTGCCAGCAGTTACGGTCTTTTTACCGGCGAGCAGTACTTC. This sequence encodes CASSYGLFTGEQYF.